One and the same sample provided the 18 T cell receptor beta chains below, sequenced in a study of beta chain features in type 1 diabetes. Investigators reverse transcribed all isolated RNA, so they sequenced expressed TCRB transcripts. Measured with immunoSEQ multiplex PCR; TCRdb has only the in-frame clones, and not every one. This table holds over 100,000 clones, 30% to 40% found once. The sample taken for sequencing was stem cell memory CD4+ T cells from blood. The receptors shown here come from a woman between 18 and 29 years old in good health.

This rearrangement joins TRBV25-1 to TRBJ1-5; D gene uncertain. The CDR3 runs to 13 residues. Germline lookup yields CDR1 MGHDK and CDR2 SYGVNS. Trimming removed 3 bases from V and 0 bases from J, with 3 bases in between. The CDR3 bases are TGTGCCAGCAGTGATCTTAGCAATCAGCCCCAGCATTTT. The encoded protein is CASSDLSNQPQHF.

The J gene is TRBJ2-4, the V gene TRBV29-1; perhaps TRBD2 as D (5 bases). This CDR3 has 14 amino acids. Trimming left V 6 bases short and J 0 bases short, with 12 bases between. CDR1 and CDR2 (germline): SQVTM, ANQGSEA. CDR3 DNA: TGCAGCGTCGTTGGACTTTTAGCCAAAAACATTCAGTACTTC. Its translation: CSVVGLLAKNIQYF. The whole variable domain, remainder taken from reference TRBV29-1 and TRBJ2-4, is SAVISQKPSRDICQRGTSLTIQCQVDSQVTMMFWYRQQPGQSLTLIATANQGSEATYESGFVIDKFPISRPNLTFSTLTVSNMSPEDSSIYLCSVVGLLAKNIQYFGAGTRLSVL.

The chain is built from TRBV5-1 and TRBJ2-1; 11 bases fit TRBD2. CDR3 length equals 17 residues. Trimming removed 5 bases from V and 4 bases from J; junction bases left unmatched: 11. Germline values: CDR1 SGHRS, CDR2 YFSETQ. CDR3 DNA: TGCGCCAGCAGACACCCCGGGGGACTAGCGGAATACAATGAGCAGTTCTTC. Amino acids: CASRHPGGLAEYNEQFF.

The CDR3 loop reads CASSRGQQETQYF. DNA for the CDR3: TGTGCCAGCAGTAGAGGACAGCAAGAGACCCAGTACTTC. The V call is TRBV7-2, the J call TRBJ2-5; D might be TRBD1 (6 bases). CDR1 and CDR2 (germline): SGHTA, FQGNSA. Trimming stripped 6 bases from V and 2 bases from J, with 10 bases between. The CDR3 totals 13 residues.

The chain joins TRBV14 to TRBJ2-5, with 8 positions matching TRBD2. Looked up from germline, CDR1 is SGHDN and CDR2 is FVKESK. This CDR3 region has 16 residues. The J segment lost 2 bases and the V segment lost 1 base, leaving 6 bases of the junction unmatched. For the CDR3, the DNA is TGTGCCAGCAGCCAAGTCCTGAGCGGGAGTCAAGAGACCCAGTACTTC. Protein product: CASSQVLSGSQETQYF.

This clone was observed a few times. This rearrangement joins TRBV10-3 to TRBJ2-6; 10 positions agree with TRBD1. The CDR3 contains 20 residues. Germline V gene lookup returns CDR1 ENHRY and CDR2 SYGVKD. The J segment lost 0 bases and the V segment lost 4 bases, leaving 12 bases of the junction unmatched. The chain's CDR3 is CAISGDPRTGGSSGANVLTF. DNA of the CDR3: TGTGCCATCAGTGGAGATCCTAGGACAGGGGGAAGCTCTGGGGCCAACGTCCTGACTTTC.

The CDR3 is CASRGLAPETQYF. DNA of the CDR3: TGTGCCAGCAGGGGACTAGCCCCCGAGACCCAGTACTTC. The chain recombines TRBV27 with TRBJ2-5; 9 nucleotides line up with TRBD2. Germline trimming cut 6 bases from V and 5 bases from J; bases unmatched to any gene: 4. The CDR3 loop spans 13 amino acids. CDR1 and CDR2 (germline): MNHEY, SMNVEV (reference sequence).

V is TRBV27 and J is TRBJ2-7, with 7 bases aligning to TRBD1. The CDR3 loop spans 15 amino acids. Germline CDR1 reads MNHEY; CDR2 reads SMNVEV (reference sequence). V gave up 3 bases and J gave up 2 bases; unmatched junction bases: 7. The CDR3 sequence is CASSFWDRWTYEQYF. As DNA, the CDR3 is TGTGCCAGCAGTTTTTGGGACAGATGGACCTACGAGCAGTACTTC.

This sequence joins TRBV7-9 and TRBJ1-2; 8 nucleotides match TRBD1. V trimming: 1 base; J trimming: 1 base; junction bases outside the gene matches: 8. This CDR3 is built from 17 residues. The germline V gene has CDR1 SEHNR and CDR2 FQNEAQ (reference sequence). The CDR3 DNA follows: TGTGCCAGCAGCTTAGTTGGACAGGGCCATAGTAACTATGGCTACACCTTC. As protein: CASSLVGQGHSNYGYTF.

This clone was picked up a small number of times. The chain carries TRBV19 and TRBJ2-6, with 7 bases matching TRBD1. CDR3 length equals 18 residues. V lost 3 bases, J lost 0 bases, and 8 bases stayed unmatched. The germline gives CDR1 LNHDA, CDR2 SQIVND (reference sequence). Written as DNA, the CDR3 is TGTGCCAGTAGTATTCTGGGACAGAGACGCTCTGGGGCCAACGTCCTGACTTTC. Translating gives CASSILGQRRSGANVLTF.

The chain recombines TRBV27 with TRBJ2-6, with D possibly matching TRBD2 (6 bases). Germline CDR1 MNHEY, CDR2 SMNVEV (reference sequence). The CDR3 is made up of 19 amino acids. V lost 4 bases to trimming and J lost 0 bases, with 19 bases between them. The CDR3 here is CASSSNRIGGRSGANVLTF. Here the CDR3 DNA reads TGTGCCAGCAGTTCTAATCGGATCGGGGGACGCTCTGGGGCCAACGTCCTGACTTTC.

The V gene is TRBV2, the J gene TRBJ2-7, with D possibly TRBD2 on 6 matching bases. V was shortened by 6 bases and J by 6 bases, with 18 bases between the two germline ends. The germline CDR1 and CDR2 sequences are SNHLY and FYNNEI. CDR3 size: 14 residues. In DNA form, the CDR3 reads TGTGCCAGCAGATTTGGCCTTTTGGGGGGCGAGCAGTACTTC. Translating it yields CASRFGLLGGEQYF.

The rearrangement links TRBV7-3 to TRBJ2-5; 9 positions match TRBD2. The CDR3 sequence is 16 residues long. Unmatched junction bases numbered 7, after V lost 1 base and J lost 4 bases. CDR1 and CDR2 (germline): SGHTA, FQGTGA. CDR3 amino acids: CASSLSGREGGETQYF. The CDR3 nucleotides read TGTGCCAGCAGCTTAAGTGGGCGGGAGGGAGGAGAGACCCAGTACTTC.

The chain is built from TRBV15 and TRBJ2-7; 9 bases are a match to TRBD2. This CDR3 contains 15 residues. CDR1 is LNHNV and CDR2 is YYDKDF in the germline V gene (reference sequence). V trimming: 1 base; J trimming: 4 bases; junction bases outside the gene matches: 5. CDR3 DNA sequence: TGTGCCACCAGCAGAGCCGGAGCGGGAGGTTACGAGCAGTACTTC. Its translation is CATSRAGAGGYEQYF.

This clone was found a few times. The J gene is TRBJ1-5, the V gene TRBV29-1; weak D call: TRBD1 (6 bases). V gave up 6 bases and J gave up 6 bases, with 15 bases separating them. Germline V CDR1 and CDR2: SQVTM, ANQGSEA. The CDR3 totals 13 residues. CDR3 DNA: TGCAGCGTCGTACAGGGAATTGCTCAGCCCCAGCATTTT. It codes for CSVVQGIAQPQHF.

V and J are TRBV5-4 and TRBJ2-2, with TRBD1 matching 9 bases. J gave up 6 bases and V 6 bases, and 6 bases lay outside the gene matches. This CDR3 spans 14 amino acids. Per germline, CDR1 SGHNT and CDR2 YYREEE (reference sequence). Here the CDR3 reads CASNPGQGPGELFF. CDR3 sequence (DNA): TGTGCCAGCAACCCGGGACAGGGTCCCGGGGAGCTGTTTTTT.

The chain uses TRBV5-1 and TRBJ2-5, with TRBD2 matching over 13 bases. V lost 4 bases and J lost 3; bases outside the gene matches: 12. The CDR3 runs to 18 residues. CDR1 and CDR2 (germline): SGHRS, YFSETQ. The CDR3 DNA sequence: TGCGCCAGCAGCATACTAGCGGGAGGGCGACCAACTGAAGAGACCCAGTACTTC. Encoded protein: CASSILAGGRPTEETQYF.

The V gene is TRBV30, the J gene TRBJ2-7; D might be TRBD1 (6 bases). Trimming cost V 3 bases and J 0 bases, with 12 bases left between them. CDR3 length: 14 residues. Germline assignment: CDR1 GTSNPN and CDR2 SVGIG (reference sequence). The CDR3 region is CAWRQGFSSYEQYF. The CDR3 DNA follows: TGTGCCTGGAGACAGGGTTTTAGCTCCTACGAGCAGTACTTC.